What follows are 13 T cell receptor beta chains derived from one specimen sequenced in a study of T cells after yellow fever vaccination. From the 5' RACE reads, TCRdb called clonotypes with MiXCR, one entry per CDR3 protein. This sample has around 120,000 distinct CDR3 sequences, with about 6.8% found just once. The sample was CD4+ T cells sorted from PBMCs, taken roughly 45 days after the first yellow fever vaccination. Receptor source: a man aged 18-30 years who received the YFV17D yellow fever vaccine.

This clonotype was seen at least ten times. V gene TRBV20-1 combines with J gene TRBJ2-3, with a weak D call TRBD1 (5 bases). V lost 0 bases to trimming and J lost 4 bases, with 8 bases between them. Germline CDR1 reads DFQATT; CDR2 reads SNEGSKA (reference sequence). This CDR3 has 13 residues. The CDR3: CSARDPRADTQYF. In nucleotides, the CDR3 is TGCAGTGCTAGAGATCCCAGGGCAGATACGCAGTATTTT.

This clonotype came up many times. The chain joins TRBV10-2 to TRBJ2-7; tentative D call: TRBD1 (5 bases). Germline V gives CDR1 WSHSY, CDR2 SAAADI. CDR3 length: 11 amino acids. V gave up 6 bases and J gave up 2 bases, with 5 bases separating them. The CDR3 nucleotides are TGCGCCAGCAGGGACACCTACGAGCAGTACTTC. Its translation: CASRDTYEQYF.

The chain has TRBV28 and TRBJ1-2; TRBD1 might be the D (5 bases). CDR3 length equals 14 residues. V lost 10 bases and J 0 bases, leaving 15 bases between the germline ends. The germline CDR1 and CDR2 sequences are MDHEN and SYDVKM. CDR3: CATGEGAANYGYTF. DNA for the CDR3: TGTGCCACGGGGGAAGGGGCCGCTAACTATGGCTACACCTTC.

This clonotype was seen at least ten times. The gene calls are TRBV20-1 and TRBJ1-4; TRBD1 matches at 7 bases. CDR3 length: 16 residues. Germline V gene sequence: CDR1 DFQATT, CDR2 SNEGSKA (reference sequence). V gave up 5 bases and J gave up 7 bases; unmatched junction bases: 16. The CDR3 here is CSAYPLYRQGGEKLFF. The CDR3 coding sequence is TGCAGTGCTTATCCTCTATACCGACAGGGTGGTGAAAAACTGTTTTTT.

The table lists this clonotype with many counts. The V call is TRBV7-9, the J call TRBJ1-2; 10 bases fit TRBD1. This CDR3 spans 13 amino acids. Losses at the gene ends were 5 bases for V and 7 bases for J; bases not matched to a gene: 4. CDR1 and CDR2 (germline): SEHNR, FQNEAQ (reference sequence). The CDR3 here is CASSRGDRGGYTF. The CDR3 bases are TGTGCCAGCAGCCGCGGGGACAGGGGTGGCTACACCTTC.

This clonotype was counted a few times. The chain carries TRBV7-2 and TRBJ1-1; D call uncertain. V was pared by 2 bases and J by 3 bases, with 10 bases between. Germline CDR1 SGHTA, CDR2 FQGNSA. The CDR3 totals 14 residues. The CDR3 here is CASSLSGPYTEAFF. The DNA of the CDR3 is TGTGCCAGCAGCTTATCCGGACCCTACACTGAAGCTTTCTTT. Based on the CDR3 plus reference TRBV7-2 and TRBJ1-1, the full variable domain is GAGVSQSPSNKVTEKGKDVELRCDPISGHTALYWYRQSLGQGLEFLIYFQGNSAPDKSGLPSDRFSAERTGGSVSTLTIQRTQQEDSAVYLCASSLSGPYTEAFFGQGTRLTVV.

This clonotype was observed many times. The chain is built from TRBV5-1 and TRBJ1-1, with D hard to call. Germline V gene data show CDR1 as SGHRS and CDR2 as YFSETQ. Trimming took off 2 bases at V and 1 base at J, with 9 bases between the two ends. The CDR3 is 14 residues long. This CDR3 is CASSFSWRNTEAFF. The CDR3 region has the DNA TGCGCCAGCAGCTTTAGTTGGCGGAACACTGAAGCTTTCTTT.

This clonotype has at least ten counts. The genes are TRBV7-2 and TRBJ2-7, with unresolved D. Germline V lookup: CDR1 SGHTA, CDR2 FQGNSA. The length of the CDR3 is 14 residues. The ends were cut back, 8 bases at V and 1 base at J, with 15 bases in the middle. The DNA for the CDR3 is TGTGCCAGCTCGAGCAGGCGAAGATCCTACGAGCAGTACTTC. This codes for CASSSRRRSYEQYF.

There are many counts of this clonotype. The chain uses TRBV12-3 or TRBV12-4 and TRBJ2-1; 9 bases map to TRBD1. Trimming took 4 bases from V and 3 from J; bases not matched to a gene: 4. The CDR3 is made up of 15 amino acids. The chain's CDR3 is CASSSQGALYNEQFF. Written as DNA, the CDR3 is TGTGCCAGCAGTTCACAGGGGGCGCTCTACAATGAGCAGTTCTTC.

This clonotype has ten or more counts. The genes are TRBV7-9 and TRBJ1-4, with D possibly TRBD1 on 6 matching bases. V shed 5 bases and J shed 5 bases, with 12 bases lying between them. Germline V lookup: CDR1 SEHNR, CDR2 FQNEAQ (reference sequence). There are 14 residues in the CDR3. The CDR3 region has the DNA TGTGCCAGCAGCCGGGGGGGGCCCAATGAAAAACTGTTTTTT. Translation gives CASSRGGPNEKLFF. Based on the CDR3 plus reference TRBV7-9 and TRBJ1-4, the full variable domain is DTGVSQNPRHKITKRGQNVTFRCDPISEHNRLYWYRQTLGQGPEFLTYFQNEAQLEKSRLLSDRFSAERPKGSFSTLEIQRTEQGDSAMYLCASSRGGPNEKLFFGSGTQLSVL.

This clonotype came up many times. The V gene is TRBV12-3 or TRBV12-4, the J gene TRBJ1-2; 8 nucleotides match TRBD1. The CDR3 consists of 15 residues. The CDR3 region is CASTGTGMHVYGYTF. The CDR3 coding sequence is TGTGCTTCAACCGGGACAGGCATGCACGTCTATGGCTACACCTTC.

The V gene is TRBV19, the J gene TRBJ1-1; perhaps TRBD1 as D (5 bases). Deletions cut 3 bases from V and 3 bases from J, with 11 bases between. CDR3 length equals 14 residues. Germline lookup yields CDR1 LNHDA and CDR2 SQIVND (reference sequence). The CDR3 protein is CASSIVGQYTEAFF. The CDR3 DNA reads TGTGCCAGTAGTATCGTGGGGCAGTACACTGAAGCTTTCTTT.

At least ten counts were recorded for this clonotype. The chain couples TRBV12-3 or TRBV12-4 to TRBJ1-4, with 8 bases aligning to TRBD1. The CDR3 sequence is 15 residues long. V lost 5 bases, J lost 10 bases, and 12 bases stayed unmatched. This CDR3 reads CASSPQGGRSRKLFF. DNA for the CDR3: TGTGCCAGCAGTCCACAGGGGGGCCGGTCCAGAAAACTGTTTTTT.